This passage covers 2 T cell receptor beta chains from one sample sequenced in a study of regulatory T cells. The PCR used 52 TRBV and 13 TRBJ primers. Profiling relied on immunoSEQ multiplex PCR, and the TCRdb table lists in-frame clones only, not all of them. The sample records 21,000 or so clones, roughly 93% being singletons. The source material was CD8+ T cells sorted from blood. These receptors all come from a child aged 2 to 10 with CD3G deficiency.

This chain uses TRBV6-1 with TRBJ1-1; TRBD1 matches at 9 bases. The CDR3 spans 14 residues. Germline CDR1 reads MNHNS; CDR2 reads SASEGT. V gave up 6 bases and J gave up 1 base; unmatched junction bases: 3. For the CDR3, the DNA is TGTGCCAGCAGCGTGACAGGGGGGAACACTGAAGCTTTCTTT. Protein: CASSVTGGNTEAFF.

This chain connects TRBV5-1 to TRBJ1-1, with D maybe TRBD1 (5 bases). The CDR3 totals 14 residues. Per germline, CDR1 SGHRS and CDR2 YFSETQ. Deletions cut 2 bases from V and 5 bases from J, with 13 bases between. The CDR3 nucleotides are TGCGCCAGCAGCTTATCAGGGCGAGGGACTGAAGCTTTCTTT. It specifies CASSLSGRGTEAFF.